A selection of T cell receptor beta chains follows, all from one sample in a study of CD8 T cells in ankylosing spondylitis. TCRdb reanalysed the 5' RACE reads using MiXCR and keeps one entry per CDR3 protein. The sample contains under 450,000 distinct CDR3 sequences, about 15% of which appear only once. The sequenced sample was blood, either unsorted or a sorted T cell fraction (not recorded which). These receptors were collected from a male donor with ankylosing spondylitis. CDR3s include the opening cysteine and the closing phenylalanine or tryptophan. The D gene is left open where the match is weak. Clone size is not always given. Where it is, it says once, few, many or a class for expanded clones.

v_call	clone_size	j_call	d_call	cdr3_nt	cdr3_aa
TRBV5-1	few	TRBJ2-7	TRBD2	TGCGCCAGCAGCTTGGAGCGCCCTAGCGGGAGTAAGGAGCAGTACTTC	CASSLERPSGSKEQYF
TRBV27	few	TRBJ2-6	.	TGTGCCAGCAGTTTAGACTACTCTGGGGCCAACGTCCTGACTTTC	CASSLDYSGANVLTF
TRBV5-1	few	TRBJ2-3	.	TGCGCCAGCAGCTGGGGGACGGCAGATACGCAGTATTTT	CASSWGTADTQYF
TRBV7-2	.	TRBJ2-3	TRBD2	TGCGCCAGCAGCAGGGGACTAGCGGGACCAGGCCCAGATACGCAGTATTTT	CASSRGLAGPGPDTQYF
TRBV27	few	TRBJ2-7	.	TGTGCCAGCAAGGGAGACAGTAATACCTACGAGCAGTACTTC	CASKGDSNTYEQYF
TRBV2	.	TRBJ2-7	TRBD2	TGTGCCAGCGACGGGCTAGCGGGAGTCCACGAGCAGTACTTC	CASDGLAGVHEQYF
TRBV12-3/TRBV12-4	many	TRBJ2-3	TRBD1	TGTGCCAGCAGTCCCGGGACAGGGGGCCTAACGTATTTT	CASSPGTGGLTYF
TRBV11-3	.	TRBJ2-1	TRBD2	TGTGCCAGCAGCCCCCGGACTAGCGGGGGAGATGAGCAGTTCTTC	CASSPRTSGGDEQFF
TRBV20-1	.	TRBJ2-1	.	TGCAGTGCCCCCCGGGTTGAGGGGCGAGGCAATGAGCAGTTCTTC	CSAPRVEGRGNEQFF
TRBV7-2	few	TRBJ1-3	TRBD1	TGTGCCAGCAGCCCCCAGGGGGGAAACTCTGGAAACACCATATATTTT	CASSPQGGNSGNTIYF
TRBV10-2	.	TRBJ2-1	.	TGCGCCAGCAGTGAGTTGGCGGGGTACTACAATGAGCAGTTCTTC	CASSELAGYYNEQFF
TRBV28	few	TRBJ2-7	TRBD2	TGTGCCAGCAGCACTAGCGGGAGGGCCGTCCACGAGCAGTACTTC	CASSTSGRAVHEQYF